A selection of T cell receptor beta chains follows, all from one sample in a study of vaccination and CD4 T cells after COVID-19. TCRdb re-analysed the PCR reads in MiXCR, keeping a single row per CDR3 protein. The table has 5,000 to 6,500 distinct CDR3 sequences, 46% seen once; the top ten hold roughly 30%. These receptors are not linked to any known antigen. The specimen sequenced was CD4+ T cells from blood, cultured in vitro. Receptors were obtained from a human donor who had recovered from COVID-19. CDR3s include the opening cysteine and the closing phenylalanine or tryptophan.

J gene: TRBJ1-2; V gene: TRBV11-3; CDR3 protein: CASSKARGQVDGYTF
J gene: TRBJ1-5; V gene: TRBV19; CDR3 protein: CASSIIGLKPNQPQHF
J gene: TRBJ2-1; V gene: TRBV7-8; CDR3 protein: CASSLREGPRNEQFF
J gene: TRBJ1-6; V gene: TRBV6-1; CDR3 protein: CASSGRSNSPLHF
J gene: TRBJ2-3; V gene: TRBV7-9; CDR3 protein: CASSLARDRGYTQYF
J gene: TRBJ1-5; V gene: TRBV6-2/TRBV6-3; CDR3 protein: CASRVMSAAPQHF
J gene: TRBJ2-5; V gene: TRBV6-1; CDR3 protein: CASSKPGQPGTQYF
J gene: TRBJ1-2; V gene: TRBV24-1; CDR3 protein: CATSDFRQNYGYTF
J gene: TRBJ2-3; V gene: TRBV20-1; CDR3 protein: CSARDRGLSADTQYF
J gene: TRBJ2-3; V gene: TRBV20-1; CDR3 protein: CSARDRGRGGPDTQYF
J gene: TRBJ1-6; V gene: TRBV7-3; CDR3 protein: CASSWAYNSPLHF
J gene: TRBJ1-6; V gene: TRBV27; CDR3 protein: CASSLLYRNSPLHF
J gene: TRBJ2-7; V gene: TRBV6-1; CDR3 protein: CASRRQGATYEQYF
J gene: TRBJ1-2; V gene: TRBV11-1; CDR3 protein: CASSSDLITGSGGYTF
J gene: TRBJ2-3; V gene: TRBV11-2; CDR3 protein: CASSLPSTDTQYF
J gene: TRBJ2-5; V gene: TRBV30; CDR3 protein: CAWSVRRGRTWYQETQYF
J gene: TRBJ2-7; V gene: TRBV14; CDR3 protein: CATPVAGGSYEQYF
J gene: TRBJ2-6; V gene: TRBV7-9; CDR3 protein: CASSLAAGQSSGANVLTF
J gene: TRBJ2-1; V gene: TRBV4-2; CDR3 protein: CASSQGGSGGSSSYNEQFF
J gene: TRBJ1-4; V gene: TRBV4-1; CDR3 protein: CASSQATGTANEKLFF
J gene: TRBJ2-2; V gene: TRBV11-3; CDR3 protein: CASSFRLAGEGTGELFF
J gene: TRBJ2-5; V gene: TRBV7-7; CDR3 protein: CASSLGWQETQYF
J gene: TRBJ1-2; V gene: TRBV30; CDR3 protein: CAWRWWEGQSWGYTF
J gene: TRBJ2-3; V gene: TRBV5-1; CDR3 protein: CASSLGWRGTDTQYF
J gene: TRBJ1-5; V gene: TRBV20-1; CDR3 protein: CSARDQRGSQPQHF
J gene: TRBJ2-3; V gene: TRBV30; CDR3 protein: CAWSWGDTQYF
J gene: TRBJ1-5; V gene: TRBV6-2/TRBV6-3; CDR3 protein: CASSRWGGLPLPQHF
J gene: TRBJ1-5; V gene: TRBV10-3; CDR3 protein: CAIGSDSNQPQHF
J gene: TRBJ1-1; V gene: TRBV6-2/TRBV6-3; CDR3 protein: CASSFIRDYNTEAFF
J gene: TRBJ1-2; V gene: TRBV7-8; CDR3 protein: CASSLGQYYGYTF
J gene: TRBJ1-6; V gene: TRBV7-9; CDR3 protein: CASSFFGEVSPLHF
J gene: TRBJ1-4; V gene: TRBV7-9; CDR3 protein: CASSPERGRKTNEKLFF
J gene: TRBJ1-5; V gene: TRBV12-3/TRBV12-4; CDR3 protein: CASSRTGGDGNQPQHF
J gene: TRBJ2-2; V gene: TRBV24-1; CDR3 protein: CATSDGRRTNTGELFF
J gene: TRBJ2-5; V gene: TRBV20-1; CDR3 protein: CSARFPFQETQYF
J gene: TRBJ1-2; V gene: TRBV20-1; CDR3 protein: CSARDGAGRAYGYTF
J gene: TRBJ1-2; V gene: TRBV18; CDR3 protein: CASSPSPGLRNYGYTF
J gene: TRBJ2-3; V gene: TRBV4-3; CDR3 protein: CASSQERDTDTQYF
J gene: TRBJ2-3; V gene: TRBV5-1; CDR3 protein: CASSYSGTSGRTDTQYF
J gene: TRBJ2-7; V gene: TRBV19; CDR3 protein: CASRRRHPDYEQYF